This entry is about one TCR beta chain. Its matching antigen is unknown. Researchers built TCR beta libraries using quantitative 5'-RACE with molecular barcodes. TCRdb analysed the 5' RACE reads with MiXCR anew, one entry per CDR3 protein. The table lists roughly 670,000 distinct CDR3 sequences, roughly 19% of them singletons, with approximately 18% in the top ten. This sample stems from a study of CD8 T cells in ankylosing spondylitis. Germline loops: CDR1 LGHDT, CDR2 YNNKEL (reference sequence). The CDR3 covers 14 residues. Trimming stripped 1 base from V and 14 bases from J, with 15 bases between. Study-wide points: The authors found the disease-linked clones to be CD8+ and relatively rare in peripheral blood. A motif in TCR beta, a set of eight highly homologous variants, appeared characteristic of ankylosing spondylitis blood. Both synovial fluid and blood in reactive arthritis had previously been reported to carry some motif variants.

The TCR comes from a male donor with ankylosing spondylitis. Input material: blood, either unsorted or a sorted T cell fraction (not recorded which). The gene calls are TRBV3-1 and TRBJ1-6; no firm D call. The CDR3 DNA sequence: TGTGCCAGCAGCCAAGCGATAGCTGGAGGAACCCTCCACTTT. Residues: CASSQAIAGGTLHF. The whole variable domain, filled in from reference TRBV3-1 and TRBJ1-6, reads DTAVSQTPKYLVTQMGNDKSIKCEQNLGHDTMYWYKQDSKKFLKIMFSYNNKELIINETVPNRFSPKSPDKAHLNLHINSLELGDSAVYFCASSQAIAGGTLHFGNGTRLTVT.